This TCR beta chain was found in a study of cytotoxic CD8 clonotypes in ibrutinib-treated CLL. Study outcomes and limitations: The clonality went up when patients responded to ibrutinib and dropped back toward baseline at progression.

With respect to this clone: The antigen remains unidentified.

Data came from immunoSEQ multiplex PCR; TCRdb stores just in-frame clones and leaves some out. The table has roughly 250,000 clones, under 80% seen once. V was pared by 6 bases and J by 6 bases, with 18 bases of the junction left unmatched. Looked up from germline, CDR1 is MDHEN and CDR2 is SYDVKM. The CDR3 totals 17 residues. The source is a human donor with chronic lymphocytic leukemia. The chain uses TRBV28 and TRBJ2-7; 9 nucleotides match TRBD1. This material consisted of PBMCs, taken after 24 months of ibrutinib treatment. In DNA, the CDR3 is TGTGCCAGCAGCCAGACTGCCGGGACAGGGTGGTTCGCCGAGCAGTACTTC. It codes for CASSQTAGTGWFAEQYF.